A selection of T cell receptor beta chains follows, all from one sample in a study of shared clonotypes between healthy human individuals. The assay was immunoSEQ multiplex PCR, and TCRdb's table has in-frame clones only and misses some. The sample has some 2 million clones, 85% to 95% seen once. The sequenced sample was naive CD4+ T cells sorted from blood. These receptors originate from a man aged 18 to 29 in good health. The conserved cysteine and the conserved F or W are not part of the CDR3 here. The listing skips clone size in some rows; elsewhere it reads once, few, many or a size class.

clone_size	v_call	j_call	cdr3_length	cdr3_aa
.	TRBV5-1	TRBJ2-7	11	ASTRDGPYEQY
.	TRBV11-2	TRBJ2-3	14	ASSLVGQGISDTQY
.	TRBV6-5	TRBJ1-4	11	ASSYNLPGKLF
once	TRBV7-6	TRBJ2-2	14	ASSFYGQGNTGELF
once	TRBV5-4	TRBJ2-5	10	ATRREQETQY
.	TRBV9	TRBJ2-1	13	ASSAAGASYNEQF
.	TRBV12-5	TRBJ2-3	13	ASGQGTISTDTQY
.	TRBV4-3	TRBJ2-7	14	ASSQEIASGTYEQY
.	TRBV6-5	TRBJ2-5	14	ASSYSVKGPQETQY
.	TRBV6-1	TRBJ1-2	11	ASMSLGGYGYT
.	TRBV6-6	TRBJ1-4	10	ASSYVGQQLF
.	TRBV18	TRBJ2-2	14	ASSPSTPQGFGELF
.	TRBV12-5	TRBJ2-7	9	ASGQLDEQY
.	TRBV7-9	TRBJ1-4	12	ASSATATNEKLF
.	TRBV6-4	TRBJ2-7	19	ASSDSPTGQGPGRGSYEQY
.	TRBV5-1	TRBJ2-7	12	ATSPGSGRYEQY
.	TRBV10-3	TRBJ2-7	14	AISEMTGDSLYEQY
.	TRBV5-1	TRBJ2-3	12	ASSSGSSRDTQY
once	TRBV15	TRBJ1-2	13	ATSVLAGKTYGYT
.	TRBV5-1	TRBJ2-3	11	ASSPPNTDTQY
.	TRBV4-3	TRBJ2-7	12	ASSPDRGPWEQY
once	TRBV5-1	TRBJ1-1	12	ASSQNDRGTEAF
.	TRBV5-1	TRBJ2-7	14	ASSGGMKASTYEQY
.	TRBV6-5	TRBJ2-7	9	ASSERGAQY
.	TRBV27	TRBJ1-6	13	ASSSRQNYNSPLH
.	TRBV5-6	TRBJ2-2	15	ASSLVYYRGGTGELF
.	TRBV28	TRBJ2-7	13	ASSLSTGSSYEQY
.	TRBV28	TRBJ1-4	13	ASSTQGGGNEKLF
.	TRBV25-1	TRBJ2-7	11	ASSEIGTYEQY
once	TRBV7-2	TRBJ2-5	13	ASSLVAGGGETQY
.	TRBV15	TRBJ1-2	14	ATSRKQGSVANGYT
.	TRBV28	TRBJ2-5	13	ASSLRTGGKETQY
.	TRBV7-9	TRBJ2-5	14	ASSFGLSRDLRAQY
once	TRBV5-1	TRBJ2-7	13	ASSLAPGQGYEQY
.	TRBV29-1	TRBJ2-5	14	SVERGGTGSRETQY
.	TRBV7-2	TRBJ2-7	14	ASSLASYGGGGEQY
.	TRBV6-5	TRBJ2-7	12	ASSYDPNPYEQY
.	TRBV2	TRBJ1-3	11	ASSEQGGNTIY
.	TRBV19	TRBJ2-1	19	ATTKGASSSSGPISYNEQF
.	TRBV6-1	TRBJ2-7	13	ASSVMDGAPGEQY
.	TRBV29-1	TRBJ1-4	11	SGKQGAGEKLF
.	TRBV6-4	TRBJ2-1	11	ASSDDPQHEQF
once	TRBV5-1	TRBJ2-1	14	ASSGGTSGLPNEQF
.	TRBV6-1	TRBJ2-1	15	ASSDNIGRYTYNEQF
.	TRBV14	TRBJ2-7	11	ASRDRGQIEQY
.	TRBV4-1	TRBJ2-2	14	ASSQGEGVNTGELF
.	TRBV5-5	TRBJ2-1	12	ASSLEAGTRNLF
.	TRBV14	TRBJ2-2	10	ASSQGPGELF
.	TRBV2	TRBJ2-2	13	ASSGGRRDGGELF
.	TRBV6-1	TRBJ1-5	13	ASANGQGNNQPQH